This T cell receptor beta chain was found in a study of blood T cell repertoires in COVID-19. Overall study context: The United States, Italy and Spain provided the acute and convalescent COVID-19 samples. T cells, B-cell-depleted T cells, or PBMCs supplied cDNA or gDNA.

This CDR3 region has 16 residues. Unmatched junction bases numbered 7, after V lost 6 bases and J lost 1 base. The germline CDR1 and CDR2 sequences are MNHEY and SVGEGT. Source study methods: Reference gene primer amplification gave estimated nucleated cell counts. Sequencing used immunoSEQ multiplex PCR; TCRdb keeps in-frame clones, though not all of them. Clonal size and the V and J genes are those of that table, whereas D and trimming came from the DNA. The sample carries over 25,000 clones, 60% to 85% recorded once. The J gene is TRBJ1-1, the V gene TRBV6-2 or TRBV6-3; 11 nucleotides line up with TRBD1. This clonotype originated in an elderly man with active or convalescent COVID-19. Material for sequencing was peripheral blood. This CDR3 reads CASSTGTGGRNTEAFF. The CDR3 DNA reads as TGTGCCAGCAGCACCGGGACAGGGGGGAGGAACACTGAAGCTTTCTTT.